This T cell receptor beta chain was recovered during a study of regulatory T cells in long-lasting Graves disease. Overall study findings and caveats: Persistent disease preferred TRBV28, TRBJ1-2 and TRBJ2-5.

Arm-PCR with iRepertoire HTBI primers amplified the CDR3 regions for these TCR beta libraries. TCRdb redid the calling of the multiplex PCR reads with MiXCR, one entry per CDR3 protein. The table includes approximately 400,000 distinct CDR3 sequences, roughly 25% detected once. Concerning this clonotype: Its cognate antigen is unknown.

The time point: persistent/refractory GD, antithyroid drugs over 5 years with positive TRAb. Extracted RNA from PBMCs served as the source of the TCR library. The diagnosis of Graves' disease used American Thyroid Association guidelines. The CDR3 has 17 amino acids. V lost 0 bases and J 3 bases, leaving 12 bases between the germline ends. In germline, CDR1 is SGHAT, CDR2 FQNNGV. The sequencing used peripheral blood mononuclear cells (PBMCs), collected when the disease was refractory, from a patient treated with antithyroid drugs. The gene calls are TRBV11-2 and TRBJ2-6; D is possibly TRBD2 (5 bases). The sequence was obtained from a woman between 40 and 55 years old with Graves disease. The CDR3 spells CASSLDRVGSGANVLTF. The DNA of the CDR3 is TGTGCCAGCAGCTTAGATCGTGTAGGGAGTGGGGCCAACGTCCTGACTTTC.